These 2 T cell receptor beta chains came from one sample sequenced in a study of technical replicates of blood from a few donors. Repertoires were generated with immunoSEQ multiplex PCR, while TCRdb's copy carries only in-frame clones and drops some. The sample lists roughly 80,000 clones, 90% to 95% occurring once. Sequencing was done on a sample of T cells isolated from PBMCs. These receptors were taken from a human donor in good health.

This clone was picked up one time. This chain uses TRBV4-2 with TRBJ2-3, with TRBD2 identical over 8 bases. CDR1 is LGHNA and CDR2 is YNFKEQ in the germline V gene. The trim removed 3 bases at V and 6 bases at J, leaving 14 bases unmatched. This CDR3 region has 17 residues. The CDR3 DNA follows: TGTGCCAGCAGCCATGAACCGGGACTAGGTTTGGGGGATACGCAGTATTTT. Protein: CASSHEPGLGLGDTQYF.

The V and J genes are TRBV19 and TRBJ1-4; D is perhaps TRBD1 (6 bases). Germline V gene lookup returns CDR1 LNHDA and CDR2 SQIVND (reference sequence). CDR3 length equals 14 residues. V lost 3 bases and J lost 5, with 10 bases in between. This CDR3 is CASSMGQPNEKLFF. CDR3 nucleotide sequence: TGTGCCAGTAGTATGGGACAACCGAATGAAAAACTGTTTTTT. Using reference TRBV19 and TRBJ1-4 for the parts outside the CDR3, the full variable domain is DGGITQSPKYLFRKEGQNVTLSCEQNLNHDAMYWYRQDPGQGLRLIYYSQIVNDFQKGDIAEGYSVSREKKESFPLTVTSAQKNPTAFYLCASSMGQPNEKLFFGSGTQLSVL.